This T cell receptor (beta chain) was observed in a study of cytotoxic CD8 clonotypes in ibrutinib-treated CLL. At the level of the study: Patients: 11 relapsed/refractory, under 16 treatment-naive, fewer than 18 IGHV unmutated. Patients gave response samples after a median around eleven months of treatment, range 6 to 36.

To note about this clone: Antigen specificity is unknown.

The study's findings and limits: Higher circulating CD8+ T-cell counts strongly accompanied higher baseline clonality, above age-matched healthy donors. Rising at ibrutinib response, clonality subsequently fell back toward baseline at progression.

Only in-frame clones appear in the TCRdb table, and some are missing; sequencing was by immunoSEQ multiplex PCR. The data show more than 300,000 clones, about 77% seen once. Germline assignment: CDR1 MGHDK and CDR2 SYGVNS. This CDR3 region has 15 residues. V lost 5 bases to trimming and J lost 6 bases; unmatched junction nucleotides: 6. The genes are TRBV25-1 and TRBJ1-4, with 10 bases fitting TRBD1. Material: PBMCs, obtained before ibrutinib treatment. The clonotype was recovered from a human donor with chronic lymphocytic leukemia. The CDR3 sequence: CASSNTGTGDEKLFF. The DNA of the CDR3 is TGTGCCAGCAGTAACACCGGGACAGGGGATGAAAAACTGTTTTTT.